Listed below are T cell receptor beta chains from one sample, sequenced in a study of T cells after yellow fever vaccination. TCRdb used MiXCR to reprocess the 5' RACE reads, holding one entry per CDR3 protein. Among under 400,000 distinct CDR3 sequences, under 15% were seen once, and the ten largest hold 2.5% to 4%. Sequenced here: CD4+ T cells sorted from PBMCs, sampled 15 days after the yellow fever booster vaccination. The origin of the receptors is a man aged 18 to 30 who received the YFV17D yellow fever vaccine. Each CDR3 is given with its conserved first and last residue. The order of the fields is clone size, CDR3 length, D gene, V gene, J gene, CDR3 protein, CDR3 DNA. D genes are given only for firm matches. Not every row has a clone size; where given, it reads once, few, many or a size class.

NA	13	NA	TRBV27	TRBJ2-1	CASSFPPYNEQFF	TGTGCCAGCAGTTTCCCCCCCTACAATGAGCAGTTCTTC
NA	14	NA	TRBV4-1	TRBJ1-5	CASSPPGRNQPQHF	TGCGCCAGCAGCCCCCCAGGGCGCAATCAGCCCCAGCATTTT
NA	15	NA	TRBV20-1	TRBJ1-5	CSARIAGALNQPQHF	TGCAGTGCTAGAATTGCCGGGGCTCTTAATCAGCCCCAGCATTTT
few	15	TRBD2	TRBV5-1	TRBJ2-3	CASSLTSGVADTQYF	TGCGCCAGCAGCTTGACTAGCGGGGTGGCAGATACGCAGTATTTT
few	16	NA	TRBV7-2	TRBJ2-3	CASSLMAGGATDTQYF	TGTGCCAGCAGCCTAATGGCGGGCGGGGCAACAGATACGCAGTATTTT
NA	15	NA	TRBV9	TRBJ1-3	CASSVDQTSGSTIYF	TGTGCCAGCAGCGTAGATCAGACCTCGGGAAGCACCATATATTTT
few	13	NA	TRBV5-1	TRBJ2-5	CASSVGPQETQYF	TGCGCCAGCAGCGTGGGACCCCAAGAGACCCAGTACTTC
many	12	NA	TRBV6-4	TRBJ2-1	CASSDRGGPQFF	TGTGCCAGCAGTGACAGGGGGGGCCCGCAGTTCTTC
few	14	NA	TRBV20-1	TRBJ2-7	CSARFGKGTYEQYF	TGCAGTGCTAGATTTGGAAAGGGGACCTACGAGCAGTACTTC
NA	15	NA	TRBV18	TRBJ2-7	CASSPRGGGIYEQYF	TGTGCCAGCTCACCACGAGGCGGGGGCATTTACGAGCAGTACTTC
NA	12	NA	TRBV9	TRBJ2-1	CASNLGGNEQFF	TGTGCCAGCAACCTAGGTGGAAATGAGCAGTTCTTC
many	14	TRBD2	TRBV6-5	TRBJ2-4	CASSLAGVKNIQYF	TGTGCCAGCTCTCTAGCGGGCGTCAAAAACATTCAGTACTTC
NA	13	NA	TRBV5-1	TRBJ2-1	CASSFRWGDEQFF	TGCGCCAGCAGCTTCCGGTGGGGCGATGAGCAGTTCTTC
many	17	TRBD2	TRBV12-3/TRBV12-4	TRBJ2-1	CASSSGGWSYDADEQFF	TGTGCCAGCAGTTCCGGGGGGTGGTCCTACGACGCGGATGAGCAGTTCTTC
NA	17	TRBD1	TRBV7-9	TRBJ1-2	CASSLDSSDDREYGYTF	TGTGCCAGCAGCTTAGATTCCAGTGATGACAGGGAATATGGCTACACCTTC
NA	16	NA	TRBV4-1	TRBJ2-1	CASSHHPGQRFHEQFF	TGCGCCAGCAGCCATCACCCCGGACAGCGATTTCATGAGCAGTTCTTC
many	15	TRBD1	TRBV6-1	TRBJ2-7	CASSGNRGTVYEQYF	TGTGCCAGCAGTGGTAACAGGGGGACCGTCTACGAGCAGTACTTC
few	19	TRBD2	TRBV12-5	TRBJ2-2	CASGFGRDGDFRWTGELFF	TGTGCTAGTGGTTTTGGGAGGGACGGTGACTTTCGTTGGACCGGGGAGCTGTTTTTT